This T cell receptor (beta chain) was captured by sequencing in a study of early T cells in non-severe SARS-CoV-2 infection. Study overall: Sequencing was performed on bulk RNA from unsorted whole blood, leaving chains unpaired. Study-wide results and limits: Anti-spike CD8 responses were favored by VDJdb matching, which missed private and CD4 specificities.

Individual cDNA molecules were tagged with unique molecular identifiers, the study reported. TCRdb used MiXCR to reprocess the 5' RACE reads, holding one entry per CDR3 protein. The sample includes around 56,000 distinct CDR3 sequences, roughly 13% seen only once; the top ten take around a tenth. Concerning this clonotype: Its antigen is as yet unknown.

Germline assignment: CDR1 SGHKS and CDR2 YYEKEE (reference sequence). CDR3 length: 14 amino acids. The V end lost 4 bases, the J end lost 6 bases, and 14 bases lay between the germline ends. This TCR was recovered from an adult who was a healthcare worker with PCR-confirmed SARS-CoV-2 infection or an uninfected control (not recorded which). This sample comprised whole blood, obtained at baseline. The rearrangement joins TRBV5-5 to TRBJ2-4; D could derive from TRBD1 or TRBD2 (5 bases each). CDR3 sequence: CASSVEGRPNIQYF. DNA for the CDR3: TGTGCCAGCAGCGTTGAGGGACGGCCAAACATTCAGTACTTC. The variable domain in full, with the rest retrieved from reference TRBV5-5 and TRBJ2-4, is DAGVTQSPTHLIKTRGQQVTLRCSPISGHKSVSWYQQVLGQGPQFIFQYYEKEERGRGNFPDRFSARQFPNYSSELNVNALLLGDSALYLCASSVEGRPNIQYFGAGTRLSVL.